What follows describes a single TCR beta chain. Its specificity is unknown. A much bigger clone sits one base away, suggesting this may be a read error. The data originate from a study of blood T cells in healthy people across ages. Overall study: About one barcoded TCR beta cDNA was captured per two T cells.

It was with a sample-barcoded 5' primer and a J-beta primer mix that a second PCR of roughly 7 to 12 cycles was run. TCRdb re-derived calls from the 5' RACE reads in MiXCR, one entry per CDR3 protein. The table lists 650,000 to 1,000,000 distinct CDR3 sequences, around 34% of them singletons. This CDR3 region has 14 residues. Each of the donors had 8 to 10 milliliters of peripheral blood drawn into EDTA-treated Vacutainer tubes. Study-level findings and limits: Per-million-T-cell TCR beta diversity fell roughly linearly with age. Fewer expanded clones and more diversity marked long-lived versus aged donors.

The origin of this receptor is a man younger than 35 in good health. The specimen was blood. The chain couples TRBV12-3 or TRBV12-4 to TRBJ2-3, with D maybe TRBD2 (6 bases). This chain's CDR3 is CAGSLDAGRDTQYF. In DNA form, the CDR3 reads TGTGCCGGCAGCCTGGACGCGGGGAGAGATACGCAGTATTTT.